This T cell receptor beta chain emerged from a study of human T cells and chemical hapten exposure. The CDR3 is 15 amino acids. Trimming shortened V by 6 bases and J by 3 bases, and 18 bases separated the two germline ends. The germline gives CDR1 MNHEY, CDR2 SVGEGT. One entry per CDR3 protein results from TCRdb running MiXCR on the RACE reads. Of more than 150,000 distinct CDR3 sequences in the sample, roughly 30% were seen once. Noted time point: pre-sensitization, week 0. Treatment described: therapeutic diphenylcyclopropenone sensitization with weekly scalp DPC. The sequencing used whole blood, collected in connection with sensitization to the hapten diphenylcyclopropenone (DPC). This TCR was recovered from a woman in her 30s with alopecia areata. Some clones in this sample may be carry-over from other donors' samples. The chain employs TRBV6-2 or TRBV6-3 and TRBJ2-7, with D possibly matching TRBD1 (6 bases). CDR3 sequence: CASSRPDRLIYEQYF. The CDR3 bases are TGTGCCAGCAGCCGCCCAGACAGGCTAATCTACGAGCAGTACTTC.